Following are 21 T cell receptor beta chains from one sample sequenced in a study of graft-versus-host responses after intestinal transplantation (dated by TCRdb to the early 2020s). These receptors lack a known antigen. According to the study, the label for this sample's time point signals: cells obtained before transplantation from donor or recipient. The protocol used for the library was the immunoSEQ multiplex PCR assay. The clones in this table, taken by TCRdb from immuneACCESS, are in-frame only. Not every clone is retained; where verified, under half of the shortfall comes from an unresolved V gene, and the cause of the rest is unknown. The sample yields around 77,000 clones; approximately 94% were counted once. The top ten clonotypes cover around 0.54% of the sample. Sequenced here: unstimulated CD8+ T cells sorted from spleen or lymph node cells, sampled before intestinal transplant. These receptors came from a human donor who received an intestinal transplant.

This CDR3 reads CASSITGFHQPQHF. The CDR3 DNA follows: TGTGCCAGCAGTATAACAGGGTTTCATCAGCCCCAGCATTTT. The chain uses TRBV27 and TRBJ1-5, with D possibly being TRBD1 (6 bases). V dropped 5 bases and J dropped 5 bases, with 13 bases sitting between them. The CDR3 is 14 amino acids. CDR1 is MNHEY, CDR2 SMNVEV, per germline (reference sequence).

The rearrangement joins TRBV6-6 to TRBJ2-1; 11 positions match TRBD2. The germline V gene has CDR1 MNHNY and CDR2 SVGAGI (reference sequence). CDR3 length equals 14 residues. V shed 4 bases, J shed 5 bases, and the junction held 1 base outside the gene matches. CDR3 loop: CASSSGLADNEQFF. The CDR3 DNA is TGTGCCAGCAGTTCGGGACTAGCGGACAATGAGCAGTTCTTC.

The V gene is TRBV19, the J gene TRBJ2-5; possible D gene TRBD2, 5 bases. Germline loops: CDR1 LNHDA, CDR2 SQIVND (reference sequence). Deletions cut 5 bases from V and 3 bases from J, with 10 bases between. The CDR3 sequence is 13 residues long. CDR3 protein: CASSQDGEETQYF. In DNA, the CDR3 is TGTGCCAGTAGTCAGGACGGGGAAGAGACCCAGTACTTC.

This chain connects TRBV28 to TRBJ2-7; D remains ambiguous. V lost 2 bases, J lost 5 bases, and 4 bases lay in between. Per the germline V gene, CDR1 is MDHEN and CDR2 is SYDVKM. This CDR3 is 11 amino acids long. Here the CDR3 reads CASSLGDEQYF. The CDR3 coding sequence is TGTGCCAGCAGTTTAGGGGACGAGCAGTACTTC.

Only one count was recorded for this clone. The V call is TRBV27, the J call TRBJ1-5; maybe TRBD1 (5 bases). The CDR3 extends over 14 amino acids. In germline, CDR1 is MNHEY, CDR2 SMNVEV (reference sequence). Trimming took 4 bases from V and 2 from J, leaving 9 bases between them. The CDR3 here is CASSSLGGNQPQHF. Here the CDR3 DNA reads TGTGCCAGCAGTTCCCTAGGGGGCAATCAGCCCCAGCATTTT.

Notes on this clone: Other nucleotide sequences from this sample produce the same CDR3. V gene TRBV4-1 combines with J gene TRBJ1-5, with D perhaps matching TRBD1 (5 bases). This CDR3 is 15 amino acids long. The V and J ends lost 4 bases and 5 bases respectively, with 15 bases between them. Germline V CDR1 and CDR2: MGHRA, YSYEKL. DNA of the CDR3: TGCGCCAGCAGCCGACTCGACAGCCAAGATCAGCCCCAGCATTTT. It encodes CASSRLDSQDQPQHF.

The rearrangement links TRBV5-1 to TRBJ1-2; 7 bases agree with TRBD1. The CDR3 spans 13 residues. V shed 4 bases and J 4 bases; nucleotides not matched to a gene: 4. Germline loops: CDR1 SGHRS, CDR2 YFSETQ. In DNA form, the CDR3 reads TGCGCCAGCAGCGGACAGGACCGCTATGGCTACACCTTC. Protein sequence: CASSGQDRYGYTF.

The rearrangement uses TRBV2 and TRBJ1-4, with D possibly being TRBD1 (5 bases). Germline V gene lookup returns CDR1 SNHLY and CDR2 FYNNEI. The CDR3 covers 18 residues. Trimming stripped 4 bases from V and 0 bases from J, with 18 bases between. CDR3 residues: CASSGGPEGGATNEKLFF. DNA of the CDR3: TGTGCCAGCAGTGGAGGTCCGGAGGGAGGGGCAACTAATGAAAAACTGTTTTTT.

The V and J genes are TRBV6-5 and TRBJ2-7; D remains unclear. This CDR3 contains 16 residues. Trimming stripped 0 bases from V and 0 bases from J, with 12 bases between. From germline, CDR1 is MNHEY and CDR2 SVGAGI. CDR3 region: CASSYSYVSNSYEQYF. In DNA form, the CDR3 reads TGTGCCAGCAGTTACTCTTATGTCTCCAACTCCTACGAGCAGTACTTC.

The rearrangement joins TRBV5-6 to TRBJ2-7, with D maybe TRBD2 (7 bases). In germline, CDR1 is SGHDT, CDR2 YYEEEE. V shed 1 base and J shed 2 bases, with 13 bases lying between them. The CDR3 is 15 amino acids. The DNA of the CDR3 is TGTGCCAGCAGCTTGAGCGGGGCAGGGGCCTACGAGCAGTACTTC. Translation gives CASSLSGAGAYEQYF. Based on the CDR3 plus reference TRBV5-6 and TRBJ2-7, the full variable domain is DAGVTQSPTHLIKTRGQQVTLRCSPKSGHDTVSWYQQALGQGPQFIFQYYEEEERQRGNFPDRFSGHQFPNYSSELNVNALLLGDSALYLCASSLSGAGAYEQYFGPGTRLTVT.

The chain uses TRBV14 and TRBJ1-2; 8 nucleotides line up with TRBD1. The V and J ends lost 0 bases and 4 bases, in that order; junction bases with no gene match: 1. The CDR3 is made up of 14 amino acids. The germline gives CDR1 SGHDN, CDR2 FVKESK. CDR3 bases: TGTGCCAGCAGCCAAGAGGACAGGGTCTATGGCTACACCTTC. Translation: CASSQEDRVYGYTF.

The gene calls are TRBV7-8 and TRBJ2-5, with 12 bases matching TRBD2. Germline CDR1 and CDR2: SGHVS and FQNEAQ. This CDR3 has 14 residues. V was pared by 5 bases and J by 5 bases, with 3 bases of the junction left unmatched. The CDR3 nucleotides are TGTGCCAGCAGCCCAGGGACTAGCGGGGAGACCCAGTACTTC. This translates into CASSPGTSGETQYF.

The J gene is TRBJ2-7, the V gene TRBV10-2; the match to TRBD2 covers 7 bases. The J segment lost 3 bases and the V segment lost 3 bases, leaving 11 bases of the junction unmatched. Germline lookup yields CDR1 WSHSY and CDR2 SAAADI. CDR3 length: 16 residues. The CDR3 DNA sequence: TGCGCCAGCAGTGATGTCAACCGGGGGGTCCTCTACGAGCAGTACTTC. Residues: CASSDVNRGVLYEQYF.

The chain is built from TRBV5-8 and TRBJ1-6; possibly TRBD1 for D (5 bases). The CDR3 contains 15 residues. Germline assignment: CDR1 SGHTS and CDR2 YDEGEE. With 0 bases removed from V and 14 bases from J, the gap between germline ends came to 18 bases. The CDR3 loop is CASSLVNTPGEALHF. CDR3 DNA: TGTGCCAGCAGCTTGGTTAATACCCCGGGGGAGGCCCTCCACTTT.

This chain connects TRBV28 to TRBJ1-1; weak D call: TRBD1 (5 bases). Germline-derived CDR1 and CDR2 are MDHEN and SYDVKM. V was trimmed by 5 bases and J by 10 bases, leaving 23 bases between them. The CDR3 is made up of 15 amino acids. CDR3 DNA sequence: TGTGCCAGCAGTATTAGCAGGGCTGAATTCCTTATAGCTTTCTTT. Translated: CASSISRAEFLIAFF.

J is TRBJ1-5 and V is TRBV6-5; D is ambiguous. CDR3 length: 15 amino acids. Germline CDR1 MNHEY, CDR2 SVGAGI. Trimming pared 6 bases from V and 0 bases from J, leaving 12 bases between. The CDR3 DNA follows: TGTGCCAGCAGATCTGGACGGTATAGCAATCAGCCCCAGCATTTT. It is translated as CASRSGRYSNQPQHF.

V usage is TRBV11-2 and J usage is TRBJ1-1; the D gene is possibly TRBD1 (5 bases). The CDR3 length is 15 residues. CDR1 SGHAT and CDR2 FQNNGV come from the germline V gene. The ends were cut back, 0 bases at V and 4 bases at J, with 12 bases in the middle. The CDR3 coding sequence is TGTGCCAGCAGCTTAGAGCTCAGGGTGGGCACTGAAGCTTTCTTT. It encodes CASSLELRVGTEAFF.

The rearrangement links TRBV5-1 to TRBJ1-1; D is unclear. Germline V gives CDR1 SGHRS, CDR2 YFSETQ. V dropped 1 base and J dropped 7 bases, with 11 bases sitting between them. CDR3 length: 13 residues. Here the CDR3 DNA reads TGCGCCAGCAGCTTGATGCTGCCCCTTGAAGCTTTCTTT. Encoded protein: CASSLMLPLEAFF.

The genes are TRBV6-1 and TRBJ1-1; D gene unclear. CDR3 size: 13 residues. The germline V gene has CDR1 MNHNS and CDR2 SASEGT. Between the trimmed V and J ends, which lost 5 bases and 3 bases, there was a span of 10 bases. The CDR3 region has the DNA TGTGCCAGCAGTTTAAGGGCGTACACTGAAGCTTTCTTT. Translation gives CASSLRAYTEAFF.

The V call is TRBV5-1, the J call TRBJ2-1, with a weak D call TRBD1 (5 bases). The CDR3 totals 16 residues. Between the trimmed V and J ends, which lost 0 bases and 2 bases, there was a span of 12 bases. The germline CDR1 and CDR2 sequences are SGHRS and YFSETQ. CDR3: CASSLEDGATYNEQFF. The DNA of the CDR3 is TGCGCCAGCAGCTTGGAAGATGGGGCAACCTACAATGAGCAGTTCTTC.

CDR3 in DNA: TGTGCCATCGGACCGGACAGGGCGGGGAATCAGCCCCAGCATTTT. Its translation: CAIGPDRAGNQPQHF. The rearrangement joins TRBV10-3 to TRBJ1-5; 8 bases agree with TRBD1. CDR1 is ENHRY, CDR2 SYGVKD, per germline. Trimming removed 8 bases from V and 4 bases from J; junction bases left unmatched: 10. The CDR3 is made up of 15 amino acids.